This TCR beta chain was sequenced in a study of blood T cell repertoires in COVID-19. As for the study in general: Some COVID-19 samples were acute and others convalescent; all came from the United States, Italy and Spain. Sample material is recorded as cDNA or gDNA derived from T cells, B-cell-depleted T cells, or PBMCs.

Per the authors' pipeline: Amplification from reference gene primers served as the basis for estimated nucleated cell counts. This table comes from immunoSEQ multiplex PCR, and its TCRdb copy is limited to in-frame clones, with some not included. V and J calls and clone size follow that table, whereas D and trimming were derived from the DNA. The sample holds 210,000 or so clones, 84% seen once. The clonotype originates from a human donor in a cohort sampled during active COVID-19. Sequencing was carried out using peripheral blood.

The CDR3 spells CASSLDGQLNQPQHF. Here the CDR3 DNA reads TGCGCCAGCAGCCTGGATGGACAGCTCAATCAGCCCCAGCATTTT. The chain joins TRBV5-1 to TRBJ1-5; TRBD1 might be the D (6 bases). V gave up 4 bases and J gave up 3 bases, with 14 bases separating them. The CDR3 contains 15 residues. Germline V gene sequence: CDR1 SGHRS, CDR2 YFSETQ.